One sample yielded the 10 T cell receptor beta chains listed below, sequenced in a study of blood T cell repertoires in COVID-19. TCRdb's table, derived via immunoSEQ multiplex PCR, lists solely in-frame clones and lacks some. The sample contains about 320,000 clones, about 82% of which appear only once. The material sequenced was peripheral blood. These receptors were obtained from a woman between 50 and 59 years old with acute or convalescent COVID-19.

The DNA for the CDR3 is TGTGCCAGCAGCTTTCGGGGGGCGGTGATGGGAGAGACCCAGTACTTC. Its protein product is CASSFRGAVMGETQYF. This sequence joins TRBV5-5 and TRBJ2-5, with TRBD2 as a possible D gene (7 bases). There are 16 residues in the CDR3. Trimming removed 2 bases at V and 4 bases at J, with 18 bases between. The germline V gene has CDR1 SGHKS and CDR2 YYEKEE (reference sequence).

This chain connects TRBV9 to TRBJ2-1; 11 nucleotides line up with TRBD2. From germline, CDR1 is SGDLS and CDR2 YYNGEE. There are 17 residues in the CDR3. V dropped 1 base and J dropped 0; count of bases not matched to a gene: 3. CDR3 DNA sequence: TGTGCCAGCAGCGTATCGACTAGCGGGATCTCCTACAATGAGCAGTTCTTC. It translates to CASSVSTSGISYNEQFF. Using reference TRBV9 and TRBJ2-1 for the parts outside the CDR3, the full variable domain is DSGVTQTPKHLITATGQRVTLRCSPRSGDLSVYWYQQSLDQGLQFLIQYYNGEERAKGNILERFSAQQFPDLHSELNLSSLELGDSALYFCASSVSTSGISYNEQFFGPGTRLTVL.

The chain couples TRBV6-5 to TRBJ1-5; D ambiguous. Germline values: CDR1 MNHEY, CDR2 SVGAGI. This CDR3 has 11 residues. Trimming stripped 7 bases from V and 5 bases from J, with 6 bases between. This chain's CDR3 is CASTGDQPQHF. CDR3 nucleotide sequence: TGTGCCAGCACCGGGGATCAGCCCCAGCATTTT.

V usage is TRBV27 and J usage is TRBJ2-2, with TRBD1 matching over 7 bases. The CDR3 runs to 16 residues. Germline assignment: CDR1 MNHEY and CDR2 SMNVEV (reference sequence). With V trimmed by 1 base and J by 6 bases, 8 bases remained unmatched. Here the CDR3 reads CASSLLDRWFAGELFF. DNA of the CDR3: TGTGCCAGCAGTTTATTGGACAGGTGGTTTGCCGGGGAGCTGTTTTTT.

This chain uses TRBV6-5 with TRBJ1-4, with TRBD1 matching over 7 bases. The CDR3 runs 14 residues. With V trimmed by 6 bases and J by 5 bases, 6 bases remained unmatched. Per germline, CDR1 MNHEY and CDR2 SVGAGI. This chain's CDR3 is CASRRSGGNEKLFF. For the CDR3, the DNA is TGTGCCAGCAGGAGGTCAGGGGGGAATGAAAAACTGTTTTTT.

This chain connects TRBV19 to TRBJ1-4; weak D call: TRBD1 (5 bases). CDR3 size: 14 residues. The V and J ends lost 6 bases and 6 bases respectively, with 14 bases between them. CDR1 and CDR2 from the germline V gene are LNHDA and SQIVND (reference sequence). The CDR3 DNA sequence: TGTGCCAGTAGCCACAGGAAAATGGATGAAAAACTGTTTTTT. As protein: CASSHRKMDEKLFF.

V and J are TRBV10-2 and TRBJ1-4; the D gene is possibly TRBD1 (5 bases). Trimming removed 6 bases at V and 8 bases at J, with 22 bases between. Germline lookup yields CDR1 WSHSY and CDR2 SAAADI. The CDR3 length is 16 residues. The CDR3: CASRDTNRAGVEKLFF. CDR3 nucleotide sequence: TGCGCCAGCAGGGACACAAACAGAGCGGGGGTCGAAAAACTGTTTTTT.

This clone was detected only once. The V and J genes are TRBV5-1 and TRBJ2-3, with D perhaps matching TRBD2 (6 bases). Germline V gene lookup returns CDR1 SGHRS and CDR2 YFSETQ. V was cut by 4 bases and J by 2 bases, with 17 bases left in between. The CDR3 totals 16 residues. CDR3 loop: CASSNSYSGYTDTQYF. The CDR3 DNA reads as TGCGCCAGCAGCAACAGTTATAGCGGATACACAGATACGCAGTATTTT.

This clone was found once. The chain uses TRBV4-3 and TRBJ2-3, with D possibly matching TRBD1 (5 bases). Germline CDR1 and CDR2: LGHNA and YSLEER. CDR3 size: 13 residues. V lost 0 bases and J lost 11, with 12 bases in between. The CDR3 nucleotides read TGCGCCAGCAGCCAAGATAGGGGAATAGGGCAGTATTTT. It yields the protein CASSQDRGIGQYF.

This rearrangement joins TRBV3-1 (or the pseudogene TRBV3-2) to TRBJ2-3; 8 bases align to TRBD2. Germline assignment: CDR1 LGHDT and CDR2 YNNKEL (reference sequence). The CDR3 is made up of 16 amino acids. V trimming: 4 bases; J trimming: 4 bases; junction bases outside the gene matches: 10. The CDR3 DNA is TGTGCCAGCAGCCGACACGGGAGGGGGGTAGCAGATACGCAGTATTTT. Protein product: CASSRHGRGVADTQYF.